These T cell receptor beta chains were read from a single sample in a study of CD8+ T cells in alopecia areata. Measured with immunoSEQ multiplex PCR; TCRdb has only the in-frame clones, and not every one. The table shows approximately 65,000 clones, with under 60% occurring only once. Sequenced material: CD8+ T cells sorted from blood, taken at approximately week 36, from a patient treated with tofacitinib. The source of these receptors is a human donor with alopecia areata. CDR3s include the opening cysteine and the closing phenylalanine or tryptophan. The order of the fields is CDR3 protein, CDR3 DNA, clone size, J gene, D gene, V gene. D genes are given only for firm matches. Clone size is not always given. Where it is, it says once, few, many or a class for expanded clones.

CDR3: CASSLGHGGTEQFF
DNA: TGTGCCAGCAGCCTCGGACATGGAGGCACAGAGCAGTTCTTC
size: .
J: TRBJ2-1
D: .
V: TRBV5-4

CDR3: CASSQVGEEQFF
DNA: TGTGCCAGCAGCCAAGTTGGAGAGGAGCAGTTCTTC
size: few
J: TRBJ2-1
D: .
V: TRBV4-2

CDR3: CASRMTSGSLAKNIQYF
DNA: TGTGCCAGCAGAATGACTAGCGGGAGCTTAGCCAAAAACATTCAGTACTTC
size: .
J: TRBJ2-4
D: TRBD2
V: TRBV28

CDR3: CATSGQGAKLKDQPQHF
DNA: TGTGCCACCAGCGGACAGGGGGCAAAGCTAAAGGATCAGCCCCAGCATTTT
size: .
J: TRBJ1-5
D: TRBD1
V: TRBV15

CDR3: CASRDSGSTDTQYF
DNA: TGTGCCAGCAGGGACTCGGGAAGCACAGATACGCAGTATTTT
size: few
J: TRBJ2-3
D: .
V: TRBV6-1

CDR3: CASSSSGTDTQYF
DNA: TGTGCCAGCAGCTCTAGCGGCACAGATACGCAGTATTTT
size: .
J: TRBJ2-3
D: .
V: TRBV7-2

CDR3: CASSQDRRERREAFF
DNA: TGCGCCAGCAGCCAAGATCGTCGAGAGCGGCGTGAAGCTTTCTTT
size: .
J: TRBJ1-1
D: .
V: TRBV4-1

CDR3: CASWGHIEGYTF
DNA: TGTGCCAGCTGGGGGCATATTGAGGGCTACACCTTC
size: .
J: TRBJ1-2
D: .
V: TRBV25-1

CDR3: CASSQDPGGSYEQYF
DNA: TGCGCCAGCAGCCAAGACCCGGGCGGGAGCTACGAGCAGTACTTC
size: .
J: TRBJ2-7
D: TRBD2
V: TRBV4-1

CDR3: CAWSGADNEQFF
DNA: TGTGCCTGGAGTGGGGCAGACAATGAGCAGTTCTTC
size: .
J: TRBJ2-1
D: .
V: TRBV30

CDR3: CASSVVADNEQFF
DNA: TGTGCCAGCAGCGTAGTGGCAGACAATGAGCAGTTCTTC
size: .
J: TRBJ2-1
D: .
V: TRBV9

CDR3: CAWSGAGEDYGYTF
DNA: TGTGCCTGGAGTGGAGCAGGGGAAGACTATGGCTACACCTTC
size: few
J: TRBJ1-2
D: .
V: TRBV30

CDR3: CASSTGGFATDTQYF
DNA: TGTGCCAGCAGCACAGGGGGGTTCGCCACAGATACGCAGTATTTT
size: .
J: TRBJ2-3
D: TRBD1
V: TRBV7-2

CDR3: CASSPTGGPIREQYF
DNA: TGTGCCAGCAGCCCAACAGGGGGTCCTATTAGGGAGCAGTACTTC
size: .
J: TRBJ2-7
D: TRBD1
V: TRBV9

CDR3: CSVEDYPRPGELFF
DNA: TGCAGCGTTGAAGATTACCCCCGCCCCGGGGAGCTGTTTTTT
size: .
J: TRBJ2-2
D: .
V: TRBV29-1

CDR3: CATSREGGGDGTQYF
DNA: TGTGCCACCAGCAGAGAAGGTGGGGGGGACGGTACGCAGTATTTT
size: .
J: TRBJ2-3
D: TRBD2
V: TRBV15

CDR3: CASSEYRGRNTEAFF
DNA: TGTGCCAGCAGTGAATATCGGGGGCGTAACACTGAAGCTTTCTTT
size: .
J: TRBJ1-1
D: .
V: TRBV25-1

CDR3: CSVPWPANEQFF
DNA: TGCAGCGTCCCCTGGCCCGCCAATGAGCAGTTCTTC
size: .
J: TRBJ2-1
D: .
V: TRBV29-1

CDR3: CASSNRGSGEQYF
DNA: TGTGCCAGTAGTAACCGTGGGTCGGGGGAGCAGTACTTC
size: .
J: TRBJ2-7
D: .
V: TRBV19

CDR3: CASLGEQETQYF
DNA: TGTGCCAGCCTAGGGGAACAAGAGACCCAGTACTTC
size: .
J: TRBJ2-5
D: .
V: TRBV2

CDR3: CASSLTGPEGETQYF
DNA: TGTGCCAGCAGCTTGACTGGTCCCGAGGGGGAGACCCAGTACTTC
size: .
J: TRBJ2-5
D: .
V: TRBV9

CDR3: CSVAGAGNEQFF
DNA: TGCAGCGTTGCGGGGGCTGGCAATGAGCAGTTCTTC
size: .
J: TRBJ2-1
D: .
V: TRBV29-1

CDR3: CSVDGGEAANEKLFF
DNA: TGCAGCGTTGATGGGGGGGAGGCGGCTAATGAAAAACTGTTTTTT
size: .
J: TRBJ1-4
D: .
V: TRBV29-1

CDR3: CASSQGPSGTERYGYTF
DNA: TGCGCCAGCAGCCAGGGACCCTCCGGGACAGAGCGCTATGGCTACACCTTC
size: few
J: TRBJ1-2
D: TRBD1
V: TRBV4-3

CDR3: CASSFGGAFYNEQFF
DNA: TGTGCCAGCAGCTTCGGCGGGGCCTTCTACAATGAGCAGTTCTTC
size: few
J: TRBJ2-1
D: .
V: TRBV7-9

CDR3: CSAVNLGQMYQETQYF
DNA: TGCAGCGCCGTTAACTTAGGCCAAATGTACCAAGAGACCCAGTACTTC
size: .
J: TRBJ2-5
D: .
V: TRBV29-1

CDR3: CASSPREGPYEQYF
DNA: TGTGCCAGCAGCCCACGGGAGGGACCCTACGAGCAGTACTTC
size: .
J: TRBJ2-7
D: TRBD2
V: TRBV7-9

CDR3: CASSPSQGLAKQYF
DNA: TGTGCCAGCAGCCCCAGTCAGGGGCTAGCGAAGCAGTATTTT
size: .
J: TRBJ2-3
D: .
V: TRBV7-9

CDR3: CSVEDRAGTGLFF
DNA: TGCAGCGTTGAAGATCGAGCCGGGACCGGCCTGTTTTTT
size: .
J: TRBJ1-4
D: .
V: TRBV29-1

CDR3: CASRLAGELFF
DNA: TGCGCCAGCAGACTAGCCGGGGAGCTGTTTTTT
size: few
J: TRBJ2-2
D: .
V: TRBV5-1

CDR3: CASSPDPYTEAFF
DNA: TGTGCCAGCAGCCCAGACCCATACACTGAAGCTTTCTTT
size: .
J: TRBJ1-1
D: .
V: TRBV6-1

CDR3: CASSPPAGPDTQYF
DNA: TGTGCCAGCTCACCACCAGCGGGGCCAGATACGCAGTATTTT
size: .
J: TRBJ2-3
D: TRBD2
V: TRBV18

CDR3: CASSPKTGTSSYEQYF
DNA: TGTGCCAGCTCACCAAAAACCGGGACAAGCTCCTACGAGCAGTACTTC
size: .
J: TRBJ2-7
D: .
V: TRBV18

CDR3: CASSPGPYSNQPQHF
DNA: TGTGCCAGCAGCCCTGGACCCTATAGCAATCAGCCCCAGCATTTT
size: .
J: TRBJ1-5
D: .
V: TRBV9

CDR3: CASSQYGSASGSADTQYF
DNA: TGTGCCAGCAGCCAATACGGCTCGGCTAGCGGGAGTGCAGATACGCAGTATTTT
size: .
J: TRBJ2-3
D: TRBD2
V: TRBV14

CDR3: CASSQDPGSNTQYF
DNA: TGCGCCAGCAGCCAAGATCCGGGTTCAAATACGCAGTATTTT
size: .
J: TRBJ2-3
D: .
V: TRBV4-1

CDR3: CASSGRVFDGYTF
DNA: TGTGCCAGCAGTGGCAGGGTCTTCGATGGCTACACCTTC
size: .
J: TRBJ1-2
D: .
V: TRBV7-2

CDR3: CASSPKGLAEEYEQYF
DNA: TGTGCCAGCAGCCCTAAGGGGCTAGCGGAGGAGTACGAGCAGTACTTC
size: .
J: TRBJ2-7
D: TRBD2
V: TRBV11-2